This is a list of T cell receptor beta chains from one sample in a study of tumor-infiltrating lymphocytes in glioblastoma multiforme. TCRdb redid the calling of the multiplex PCR reads with MiXCR, one entry per CDR3 protein. This table holds some 15,000 distinct CDR3 sequences, over 65% found once. Material: brain tumor tissue. Source of these receptors: a male donor with glioblastoma. CDR3s include the opening cysteine and the closing phenylalanine or tryptophan. Fields, in order: J gene, clone size, V gene, CDR3 protein. Clone size is shown for a subset of rows, as once, few, many or a class of expanded clone.

j_call: TRBJ2-7; clone_size: .; v_call: TRBV11-2; cdr3_aa: CASSLLRGEQYF
j_call: TRBJ2-7; clone_size: .; v_call: TRBV11-2; cdr3_aa: CASRGFDYEQYF
j_call: TRBJ2-7; clone_size: .; v_call: TRBV7-9; cdr3_aa: CASSLAAGAGEEQYF
j_call: TRBJ1-2; clone_size: .; v_call: TRBV6-1; cdr3_aa: CASSEQGGSYGYTF
j_call: TRBJ1-2; clone_size: .; v_call: TRBV11-2; cdr3_aa: CASRAGPYGYTF
j_call: TRBJ1-2; clone_size: .; v_call: TRBV6-5; cdr3_aa: CASSPTAYNYGYTF
j_call: TRBJ2-1; clone_size: .; v_call: TRBV6-2/TRBV6-3; cdr3_aa: CASSYFQGGGYNEEFF
j_call: TRBJ2-3; clone_size: once; v_call: TRBV20-1; cdr3_aa: CSARFRGRNTQYF
j_call: TRBJ1-1; clone_size: large; v_call: TRBV11-3; cdr3_aa: CASSLDGSTEAFF
j_call: TRBJ2-7; clone_size: .; v_call: TRBV20-1; cdr3_aa: CSAQEGPRGSETYEQYF
j_call: TRBJ2-2; clone_size: .; v_call: TRBV29-1; cdr3_aa: CSVGRDNTGELFF
j_call: TRBJ1-1; clone_size: .; v_call: TRBV4-1; cdr3_aa: CAGSQEISTEVLF
j_call: TRBJ2-2; clone_size: .; v_call: TRBV5-6; cdr3_aa: CTSSPERLQGAGELFF
j_call: TRBJ1-1; clone_size: .; v_call: TRBV11-3; cdr3_aa: CATSFQGATEASF
j_call: TRBJ2-7; clone_size: .; v_call: TRBV28; cdr3_aa: CANATGGVHEQYF
j_call: TRBJ1-2; clone_size: once; v_call: TRBV6-6; cdr3_aa: CASSTQGRAHGYTF
j_call: TRBJ2-1; clone_size: many; v_call: TRBV18; cdr3_aa: CASSPGRNNEQFF
j_call: TRBJ2-7; clone_size: few; v_call: TRBV29-1; cdr3_aa: CSTPGQGNEQYF
j_call: TRBJ2-2; clone_size: .; v_call: TRBV11-2; cdr3_aa: CASTPSFGQGLAVNTGEPFF
j_call: TRBJ1-2; clone_size: once; v_call: TRBV20-1; cdr3_aa: CSALPSGRLYGYTF
j_call: TRBJ1-1; clone_size: .; v_call: TRBV11-2; cdr3_aa: CAISLDPHGDAEAFF
j_call: TRBJ2-7; clone_size: .; v_call: TRBV30; cdr3_aa: CAWSVLMNEQYF
j_call: TRBJ1-3; clone_size: .; v_call: TRBV20-1; cdr3_aa: CSPNEGGVSGNTIYF
j_call: TRBJ2-5; clone_size: .; v_call: TRBV4-1; cdr3_aa: CASSQFTGNQETQYF
j_call: TRBJ2-3; clone_size: large; v_call: TRBV5-5; cdr3_aa: CASSLAVGTDTQYF
j_call: TRBJ1-1; clone_size: .; v_call: TRBV20-1; cdr3_aa: CSASPRGLTHTEAFF
j_call: TRBJ2-7; clone_size: .; v_call: TRBV11-1; cdr3_aa: CASTRDQRYEQYF
j_call: TRBJ1-4; clone_size: .; v_call: TRBV19; cdr3_aa: CASSMIATNEKLFF
j_call: TRBJ2-7; clone_size: .; v_call: TRBV29-1; cdr3_aa: CRVEDRNKPRLTGGYEQYF
j_call: TRBJ2-3; clone_size: once; v_call: TRBV11-2; cdr3_aa: CASSLDRKDTQYF
j_call: TRBJ2-7; clone_size: .; v_call: TRBV28; cdr3_aa: CASSLVAGAYEQYF
j_call: TRBJ2-3; clone_size: .; v_call: TRBV4-2; cdr3_aa: CASSLASAGASTDTQYF
j_call: TRBJ1-1; clone_size: .; v_call: TRBV20-1; cdr3_aa: CSARDPGGRVEAFF
j_call: TRBJ2-7; clone_size: .; v_call: TRBV11-1; cdr3_aa: CAGSGQGREKCF
j_call: TRBJ2-3; clone_size: .; v_call: TRBV5-1; cdr3_aa: CASSLRARSSTDTQYF
j_call: TRBJ1-2; clone_size: .; v_call: TRBV28; cdr3_aa: CASSSTGSRFYGYTF
j_call: TRBJ2-1; clone_size: few; v_call: TRBV29-1; cdr3_aa: CSGGAGSGGAQHEQFF
j_call: TRBJ1-2; clone_size: .; v_call: TRBV13; cdr3_aa: CASSRYVNYGYTF
j_call: TRBJ2-7; clone_size: .; v_call: TRBV9; cdr3_aa: CASSVRGESSYEQYF
j_call: TRBJ2-1; clone_size: few; v_call: TRBV11-2; cdr3_aa: CASSWGWRSHISYNEQFF
j_call: TRBJ2-1; clone_size: medium-sized; v_call: TRBV28; cdr3_aa: CASSLDLAAGGNNEQFF
j_call: TRBJ2-2; clone_size: .; v_call: TRBV5-6; cdr3_aa: CASRINPGRLNTGELFF
j_call: TRBJ1-4; clone_size: .; v_call: TRBV20-1; cdr3_aa: CSANQGLGEKLFF
j_call: TRBJ2-2; clone_size: .; v_call: TRBV6-5; cdr3_aa: CASSYPPGGEVNTGELFF
j_call: TRBJ2-5; clone_size: .; v_call: TRBV6-6; cdr3_aa: CASGGMETQYF
j_call: TRBJ2-1; clone_size: once; v_call: TRBV7-9; cdr3_aa: CTSSRTSGAHNEQFF
j_call: TRBJ2-1; clone_size: .; v_call: TRBV6-5; cdr3_aa: CASSSHADNDQFF
j_call: TRBJ2-1; clone_size: .; v_call: TRBV5-6; cdr3_aa: CASSGRGRTVEETQFF
j_call: TRBJ1-4; clone_size: many; v_call: TRBV4-3; cdr3_aa: CASSHSTASNEKLFF
j_call: TRBJ2-1; clone_size: .; v_call: TRBV11-3; cdr3_aa: CASSLTSYNEQFF
j_call: TRBJ2-7; clone_size: once; v_call: TRBV6-1; cdr3_aa: CASTQRQGRYEQYF
j_call: TRBJ2-1; clone_size: once; v_call: TRBV11-1; cdr3_aa: CASSSRGNEQFF
j_call: TRBJ2-7; clone_size: .; v_call: TRBV11-2; cdr3_aa: CASSLGRDSRGGSEQYF
j_call: TRBJ1-1; clone_size: .; v_call: TRBV11-1; cdr3_aa: CASSFDGGTIRNTEAFF
j_call: TRBJ2-6; clone_size: .; v_call: TRBV12-3/TRBV12-4; cdr3_aa: CASSLAGANVLTF